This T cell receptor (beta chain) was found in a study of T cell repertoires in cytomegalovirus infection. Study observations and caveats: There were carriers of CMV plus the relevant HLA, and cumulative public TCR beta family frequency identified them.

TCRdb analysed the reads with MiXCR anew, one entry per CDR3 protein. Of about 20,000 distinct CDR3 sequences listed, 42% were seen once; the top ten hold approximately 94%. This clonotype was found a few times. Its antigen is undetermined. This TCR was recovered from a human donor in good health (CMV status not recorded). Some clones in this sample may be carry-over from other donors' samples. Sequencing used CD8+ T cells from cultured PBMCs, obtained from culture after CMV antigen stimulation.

Written as DNA, the CDR3 is TGTGCCAGCAGTTTTACTAGCGGGGGACCCTACGAGCAGTACTTC. Its protein is CASSFTSGGPYEQYF. This chain uses TRBV28 with TRBJ2-7; TRBD2 matches at 11 bases. Per the germline V gene, CDR1 is MDHEN and CDR2 is SYDVKM. CDR3 length: 15 residues. Losses at the gene ends were 3 bases for V and 2 bases for J; bases not matched to a gene: 3.